This T cell receptor beta chain appears in the sequencing data of a study of metastatic and nonmetastatic thyroid tumors. For the study at large: Comparison of repertoires was carried out across blood and tumor or nodule tissue from malignant and benign thyroid patients.

Patients underwent thyroid surgery, and none had received any treatment before it. TCRdb re-clonotyped the PCR reads via MiXCR. In the table there are tens of thousands of clones, roughly 15% of which are singletons. Study-wide results and limits: When malignant thyroid tumors were compared with benign nodules, TCR beta diversity was reportedly significantly higher in the malignant tumors. This held in both blood and tumor samples.

This clone has at least ten counts. Its antigen remains unknown. Germline V CDR1 and CDR2: MDHEN, SYDVKM. This CDR3 has 13 amino acids. V was cut by 9 bases and J by 8 bases, with 16 bases left in between. The sequenced material came from blood. This chain connects TRBV28 to TRBJ1-4; D not certain. The TCR originated in a male donor with papillary thyroid cancer or a benign thyroid nodule (not recorded which). Some clones in this sample may be carry-over from other donors' samples. CDR3 sequence (DNA): TGTGCCAGTAGGACGGCCACGGAGGAAAAACTGTTTTTT. Protein sequence: CASRTATEEKLFF.